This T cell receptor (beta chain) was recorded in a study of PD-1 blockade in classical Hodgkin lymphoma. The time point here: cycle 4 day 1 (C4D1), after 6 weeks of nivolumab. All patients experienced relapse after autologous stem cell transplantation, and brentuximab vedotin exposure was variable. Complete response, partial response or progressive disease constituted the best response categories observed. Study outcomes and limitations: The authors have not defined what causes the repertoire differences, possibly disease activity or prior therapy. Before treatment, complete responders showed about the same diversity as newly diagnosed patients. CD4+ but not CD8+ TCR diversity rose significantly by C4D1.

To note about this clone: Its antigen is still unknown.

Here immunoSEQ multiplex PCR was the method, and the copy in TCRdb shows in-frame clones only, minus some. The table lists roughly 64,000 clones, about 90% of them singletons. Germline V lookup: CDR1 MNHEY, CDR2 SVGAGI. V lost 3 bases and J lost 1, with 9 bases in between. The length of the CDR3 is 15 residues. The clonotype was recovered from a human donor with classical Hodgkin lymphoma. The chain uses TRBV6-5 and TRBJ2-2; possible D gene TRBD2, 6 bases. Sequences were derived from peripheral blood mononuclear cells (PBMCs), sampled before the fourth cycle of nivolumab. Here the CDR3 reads CASSYMGLNTGELFF. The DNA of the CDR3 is TGTGCCAGCAGTTATATGGGACTGAACACCGGGGAGCTGTTTTTT.